The rows below give T cell receptor beta chains drawn from one sample of a study of yellow fever vaccine responses in identical twins. TCRdb re-analysed the RT-PCR reads in MiXCR, keeping a single row per CDR3 protein. The data show around 20,000 distinct CDR3 sequences, around 70% seen once. The sequencing here drew on T cells from blood (PBMCs), unsorted or a sorted subset (not recorded which), taken before or after yellow fever vaccination (not recorded which). Source of these receptors: a young woman who received the yellow fever vaccine. CDR3s leave out the opening cysteine and the closing phenylalanine or tryptophan. Not every row has a clone size; where given, it reads once, few, many or a size class.

V: TRBV28; size: few; CDR3: ASRRTSGYYNEQF
V: TRBV13; size: few; CDR3: ASSPSSYNEQF
V: TRBV29-1; size: -; CDR3: SVPLRLAGGPGNEQF
V: TRBV5-6; size: -; CDR3: ASSLFVGGPGQPQH
V: TRBV12-3/TRBV12-4; size: -; CDR3: ASSLFGGRTGANVLT
V: TRBV6-2/TRBV6-3; size: once; CDR3: ASSYIETQY
V: TRBV6-2/TRBV6-3; size: few; CDR3: ASSYMGLGVDEQF
V: TRBV29-1; size: -; CDR3: SVAQGSGYT
V: TRBV7-9; size: once; CDR3: ASSLSLGLPNNEQF
V: TRBV11-1; size: -; CDR3: ASSSLARETQY
V: TRBV18; size: -; CDR3: ASSSDRYEQY
V: TRBV29-1; size: few; CDR3: SVGYGTSGRFNEQF
V: TRBV28; size: -; CDR3: ASSLRTGNAYQETQY
V: TRBV7-6; size: -; CDR3: ASSLGSQTYEQY
V: TRBV11-3; size: once; CDR3: ASSVGQGGYNEQF
V: TRBV11-1; size: -; CDR3: ASSNTGTDTQY
V: TRBV29-1; size: -; CDR3: SVGTSGADTQY
V: TRBV11-3; size: -; CDR3: ASSLVQQDGYT
V: TRBV15; size: few; CDR3: ATSPGGTSSYEQY
V: TRBV18; size: -; CDR3: ASRLNPYEQY
V: TRBV11-1; size: -; CDR3: ASSLFTSGLLGEQF
V: TRBV7-3; size: -; CDR3: ASSLHGSRFPSTDTQY
V: TRBV13; size: -; CDR3: ASRVTGTAF
V: TRBV20-1; size: -; CDR3: SARYQGSQETQY
V: TRBV13; size: -; CDR3: ASRWTGGELF
V: TRBV12-3/TRBV12-4; size: -; CDR3: ASSFTYRGDTQY
V: TRBV2; size: -; CDR3: ASRGGEQY
V: TRBV13; size: -; CDR3: ASDPYNEQF
V: TRBV5-1; size: few; CDR3: ASSFGGYEQY
V: TRBV12-3/TRBV12-4; size: -; CDR3: ASSLRDRPF
V: TRBV29-1; size: -; CDR3: SVVGASSYNEQF
V: TRBV11-3; size: -; CDR3: ASSLGGTPNTEAF
V: TRBV29-1; size: -; CDR3: SVEDGDRAYEQY
V: TRBV15; size: few; CDR3: ATSRVLNEKLF
V: TRBV14; size: -; CDR3: ASSQVTGAGRTNEQF
V: TRBV5-6; size: -; CDR3: ASSLAGTSYNEQF
V: TRBV29-1; size: -; CDR3: SVLQGNTEAF
V: TRBV14; size: once; CDR3: ASSHEPLKFSSYNEQF
V: TRBV28; size: -; CDR3: ASSFLTPNEQF
V: TRBV20-1; size: -; CDR3: SARDGSGTPNEQF
V: TRBV7-3; size: -; CDR3: ASSSGTTLGMEQF
V: TRBV5-1; size: -; CDR3: ASSLGATGNTIY
V: TRBV18; size: -; CDR3: ASSPQGAEAF
V: TRBV20-1; size: once; CDR3: SARVGGRNEQF
V: TRBV7-2; size: -; CDR3: ASSLAENTDTQY
V: TRBV28; size: -; CDR3: ASTVSVFSFVQY
V: TRBV15; size: -; CDR3: ATSRDKAGPETQY
V: TRBV29-1; size: -; CDR3: SVTGDRETQY
V: TRBV29-1; size: -; CDR3: SVGEGVGEQF